A single sample gave rise to the 27 T cell receptor beta chains below, sequenced in a study of blood T cell repertoires in COVID-19. Libraries were prepared by immunoSEQ multiplex PCR; TCRdb keeps only in-frame clonotypes and omits some of them. The sample gives around 200,000 clones, around 87% of which show up once; around 2.3% is in the top ten. Sequencing was carried out using peripheral blood. The receptors come from a man aged 35 to 55 with active or convalescent COVID-19.

The rearrangement joins TRBV5-1 to TRBJ1-2; 10 bases are a match to TRBD1. Germline CDR1 SGHRS, CDR2 YFSETQ. The CDR3 loop spans 14 amino acids. V lost 4 bases, J lost 4 bases, and 4 bases stayed unmatched. Here the CDR3 reads CASSGDRGGYGYTF. The CDR3 DNA reads as TGCGCCAGCAGCGGGGACAGGGGAGGCTATGGCTACACCTTC.

This CDR3 is CAIGTGGTNEKLFF. CDR3 sequence (DNA): TGTGCCATCGGGACAGGGGGGACTAATGAAAAACTGTTTTTT. J is TRBJ1-4 and V is TRBV10-3, with 11 bases that match TRBD1. The CDR3 loop spans 14 amino acids. The V gene's germline CDR1 is ENHRY and CDR2 SYGVKD. V gave up 8 bases and J gave up 2 bases; unmatched junction bases: 1.

The rearrangement joins TRBV2 to TRBJ1-1; D gene ambiguous. The CDR3 has 16 residues. Germline V lookup: CDR1 SNHLY, CDR2 FYNNEI. V lost 4 bases, J lost 1 base, and 16 bases lay in between. The CDR3 is CASSGLRTLSNTEAFF. The CDR3 DNA reads as TGTGCCAGCAGTGGGCTTAGGACTCTTTCGAACACTGAAGCTTTCTTT. The entire variable domain, with the rest obtained from reference TRBV2 and TRBJ1-1, is as follows: EPEVTQTPSHQVTQMGQEVILRCVPISNHLYFYWYRQILGQKVEFLVSFYNNEISEKSEIFDDQFSVERPDGSNFTLKIRSTKLEDSAMYFCASSGLRTLSNTEAFFGQGTRLTVV.

This clone was seen only a few times. J is TRBJ2-5 and V is TRBV7-2; the D gene is possibly TRBD1 (6 bases). V was pared by 3 bases and J by 4 bases, with 15 bases between. This CDR3 comprises 15 residues. Germline CDR1 and CDR2: SGHTA and FQGNSA. The CDR3 protein is CASSFEIGRGETQYF. The CDR3 nucleotides read TGTGCCAGCAGCTTTGAGATTGGCAGGGGAGAGACCCAGTACTTC.

The V and J genes are TRBV11-2 and TRBJ1-4; the D gene is possibly TRBD1 (6 bases). The V end was cut by 2 bases, the J end by 5 bases, with 12 bases between. In germline, CDR1 is SGHAT, CDR2 FQNNGV. This CDR3 contains 15 residues. The CDR3 loop is CASSLTGHSNEKLFF. The CDR3 DNA follows: TGTGCCAGCAGCTTAACGGGACACTCAAATGAAAAACTGTTTTTT.

The rearrangement links TRBV6-5 to TRBJ1-1; 7 bases align to TRBD1. Trimming cost V 4 bases and J 8 bases; bases outside gene matches: 4. The CDR3 spans 12 residues. Germline assignment: CDR1 MNHEY and CDR2 SVGAGI. This CDR3 reads CASSFRTGEAFF. The CDR3 region has the DNA TGTGCCAGCAGTTTTCGGACAGGAGAAGCTTTCTTT.

The V call is TRBV18, the J call TRBJ2-1, with 9 bases matching TRBD2. Germline V gives CDR1 KGHSH, CDR2 LQKENI. The CDR3 consists of 15 residues. The J segment lost 2 bases and the V segment lost 5 bases, leaving 4 bases of the junction unmatched. The CDR3 spells CASSATSGAYNEQFF. The CDR3 nucleotides read TGTGCCAGCTCAGCGACTAGCGGCGCCTACAATGAGCAGTTCTTC.

The gene calls are TRBV10-1 and TRBJ2-1; 7 nucleotides line up with TRBD1. This CDR3 has 17 residues. After removal of 0 bases from V and 6 bases from J, the junction contained 11 bases not matched to a gene. Germline lookup yields CDR1 WNHNN and CDR2 SYGVQD (reference sequence). CDR3 residues: CASSESRGRGMGNEQFF. CDR3 in DNA: TGCGCCAGCAGTGAGTCAAGAGGCAGGGGGATGGGCAATGAGCAGTTCTTC.

The chain recombines TRBV7-9 with TRBJ2-6, with 10 bases that match TRBD1. The J segment lost 1 base and the V segment lost 5 bases, leaving 5 bases of the junction unmatched. The CDR3 is made up of 17 amino acids. Germline V lookup: CDR1 SEHNR, CDR2 FQNEAQ (reference sequence). The CDR3 here is CASSPTGGLSGANVLTF. In DNA, the CDR3 is TGTGCCAGCAGCCCGACAGGGGGCCTATCTGGGGCCAACGTCCTGACTTTC.

V and J are TRBV29-1 and TRBJ1-1; TRBD1 matches at 9 bases. The CDR3 contains 15 residues. With V trimmed by 4 bases and J by 1 base, 7 bases remained unmatched. Germline V gene data show CDR1 as SQVTM and CDR2 as ANQGSEA. CDR3: CSVGTGGLGNTEAFF. The CDR3 DNA is TGCAGCGTTGGCACAGGGGGCTTGGGGAACACTGAAGCTTTCTTT.

In this sample, this clone turned up a few times. The V gene is TRBV4-3, the J gene TRBJ2-2; TRBD2 is a possible D gene (5 bases). The V end was cut by 2 bases, the J end by 2 bases, with 21 bases between. CDR3 length: 19 amino acids. The germline V gene has CDR1 LGHNA and CDR2 YSLEER. CDR3 in DNA: TGCGCCAGCAGCCAACAACGCCCTATTGCGGGCCTTAACACCGGGGAGCTGTTTTTT. Its translation: CASSQQRPIAGLNTGELFF.

The J gene is TRBJ1-5, the V gene TRBV6-5, with 9 nucleotides matching TRBD1. CDR1 and CDR2 from the germline V gene are MNHEY and SVGAGI. V was pared by 8 bases and J by 4 bases, with 9 bases of the junction left unmatched. The CDR3 runs 15 residues. This CDR3 reads CASGGGTGSNQPQHF. CDR3 coding DNA: TGTGCCAGCGGGGGGGGGACAGGGAGTAATCAGCCCCAGCATTTT.

CDR3 in DNA: TGTGCCAGCAGTCAGACAGGGAGCTCCTATAATTCACCCCTCCACTTT. Protein sequence: CASSQTGSSYNSPLHF. The chain couples TRBV2 to TRBJ1-6; 7 bases align to TRBD1. V was pared by 5 bases and J by 0 bases, with 4 bases of the junction left unmatched. Per the germline V gene, CDR1 is SNHLY and CDR2 is FYNNEI. The CDR3 consists of 16 residues.

The table lists this clone with a count of one. This chain joins TRBV28 and TRBJ1-1; D possibly corresponds to TRBD1 (6 bases). The CDR3 totals 14 residues. Germline V gene sequence: CDR1 MDHEN, CDR2 SYDVKM. V was trimmed by 5 bases and J by 0 bases, leaving 10 bases between them. CDR3 sequence reads: CASSPTGMNTEAFF. For the CDR3, the DNA is TGTGCCAGCAGTCCCACAGGGATGAACACTGAAGCTTTCTTT.

The genes are TRBV4-1 and TRBJ2-5, with 10 bases matching TRBD2. The germline V gene has CDR1 MGHRA and CDR2 YSYEKL. With V trimmed by 3 bases and J by 0 bases, 7 bases remained unmatched. The CDR3 is 17 residues long. For the CDR3, the DNA is TGCGCCAGCAGCCAGTTACTAGCGGGGTCCGACCAAGAGACCCAGTACTTC. The encoded protein is CASSQLLAGSDQETQYF.

This clone was seen only a few times. The chain joins TRBV6-5 to TRBJ1-2; no clear D. This CDR3 spans 12 amino acids. V lost 7 bases to trimming and J lost 0 bases, with 6 bases between them. Per the germline V gene, CDR1 is MNHEY and CDR2 is SVGAGI. The CDR3 here is CASKTANYGYTF. In DNA form, the CDR3 reads TGTGCCAGCAAAACAGCTAACTATGGCTACACCTTC.

The CDR3 DNA reads TGTGCCTCCCAGGGGAGTGTGGGTACGCAGTATTTT. Amino acid sequence: CASQGSVGTQYF. The chain joins TRBV24-1 to TRBJ2-3; tentative D call: TRBD1 (6 bases). There are 12 residues in the CDR3. V was cut by 12 bases and J by 8 bases, with 17 bases left in between. Germline V lookup: CDR1 KGHDR, CDR2 SFDVKD.

A single count supports this clone. The chain joins TRBV5-1 to TRBJ1-1, with unresolved D. The V gene lost 0 bases and the J gene lost 1 base, with 7 bases spanning the gap. This CDR3 region has 14 residues. Germline CDR1 reads SGHRS; CDR2 reads YFSETQ. The CDR3 DNA follows: TGCGCCAGCAGCTTGGACCACACGAACACTGAAGCTTTCTTT. Protein product: CASSLDHTNTEAFF.

The gene calls are TRBV5-5 and TRBJ2-6; no firm D call. Germline V gene sequence: CDR1 SGHKS, CDR2 YYEKEE (reference sequence). Trimming took off 0 bases at V and 0 bases at J, with 7 bases between the two ends. The CDR3 runs to 16 residues. For the CDR3, the DNA is TGTGCCAGCAGCTTGGGACTGTCCTCTGGGGCCAACGTCCTGACTTTC. It specifies CASSLGLSSGANVLTF.

The V call is TRBV3-1 (or the pseudogene TRBV3-2), the J call TRBJ2-1; a possible D gene is TRBD2 (7 bases). CDR1 and CDR2 (germline): LGHDT, YNNKEL (reference sequence). V was shortened by 3 bases and J by 2 bases, with 17 bases between the two germline ends. The CDR3 extends over 17 amino acids. The CDR3 here is CASSQNPSGGTYNEQFF. DNA for the CDR3: TGTGCCAGCAGCCAGAACCCCTCGGGGGGCACCTACAATGAGCAGTTCTTC.

The rearrangement joins TRBV30 to TRBJ2-1; D may be TRBD2 (6 bases). This CDR3 comprises 14 residues. Trimming took 3 bases from V and 0 from J, leaving 9 bases between them. Per the germline V gene, CDR1 is GTSNPN and CDR2 is SVGIG (reference sequence). This chain's CDR3 is CAWSGGVSYNEQFF. CDR3 DNA sequence: TGTGCCTGGAGCGGGGGAGTCTCCTACAATGAGCAGTTCTTC. Filled out from reference TRBV30 and TRBJ2-1, the complete variable domain reads SQTIHQWPATLVQPVGSPLSLECTVEGTSNPNLYWYRQAAGRGLQLLFYSVGIGQISSEVPQNLSASRPQDRQFILSSKKLLLSDSGFYLCAWSGGVSYNEQFFGPGTRLTVL.

The chain employs TRBV10-2 and TRBJ1-5; 8 positions agree with TRBD1. The V segment lost 6 bases and the J segment 3 bases; nucleotides outside the gene matches: 1. The CDR3 length is 13 residues. The germline V gene has CDR1 WSHSY and CDR2 SAAADI. Written as DNA, the CDR3 is TGCGCCAGCAGGGACAGGGTCAATCAGCCCCAGCATTTT. Amino acids: CASRDRVNQPQHF.

The CDR3 sequence is CASSEVGGPYNEQFF. In DNA form, the CDR3 reads TGTGCCAGCAGTGAGGTGGGGGGGCCCTACAATGAGCAGTTCTTC. This chain joins TRBV2 and TRBJ2-1; D is perhaps TRBD2 (7 bases). This CDR3 spans 15 amino acids. Germline CDR1 SNHLY, CDR2 FYNNEI. Trimming took 3 bases from V and 2 from J, leaving 11 bases between them. Based on the CDR3 plus reference TRBV2 and TRBJ2-1, the full variable domain is EPEVTQTPSHQVTQMGQEVILRCVPISNHLYFYWYRQILGQKVEFLVSFYNNEISEKSEIFDDQFSVERPDGSNFTLKIRSTKLEDSAMYFCASSEVGGPYNEQFFGPGTRLTVL.

The chain recombines TRBV27 with TRBJ1-1; 7 positions agree with TRBD1. After removal of 4 bases from V and 1 base from J, the junction contained 9 bases not matched to a gene. Germline CDR1 MNHEY, CDR2 SMNVEV (reference sequence). The CDR3 is 16 residues long. In DNA, the CDR3 is TGTGCCAGCAGTTCGGAGAAGACAGGGAGGAACACTGAAGCTTTCTTT. Its protein is CASSSEKTGRNTEAFF.

As DNA, the CDR3 is TGTGCCAGCAGCGCAAGCGGGACAGGGGTTCGGCGTGAAAAACTGTTTTTT. This encodes CASSASGTGVRREKLFF. The gene calls are TRBV9 and TRBJ1-4, with 10 positions matching TRBD1. The V segment lost 3 bases and the J segment 7 bases; nucleotides outside the gene matches: 12. Germline V CDR1 and CDR2: SGDLS, YYNGEE. The CDR3 loop spans 17 amino acids.

V and J are TRBV2 and TRBJ1-4; 7 nucleotides agree with TRBD1. Per germline, CDR1 SNHLY and CDR2 FYNNEI. V lost 4 bases, J lost 6 bases, and 5 bases stayed unmatched. The CDR3 length is 14 residues. The CDR3 region has the DNA TGTGCCAGCAGTGTGGACAGGTATCATGAAAAACTGTTTTTT. This gives the protein CASSVDRYHEKLFF.

The V and J genes are TRBV7-2 and TRBJ1-2; possible D gene TRBD1, 6 bases. This CDR3 spans 15 amino acids. Looked up from germline, CDR1 is SGHTA and CDR2 is FQGNSA. Trimming took 0 bases from V and 5 from J, leaving 13 bases between them. The CDR3 spells CASSLARTTGYGYTF. The CDR3 DNA reads TGTGCCAGCAGCTTAGCGCGTACGACAGGTTATGGCTACACCTTC.